This TCR beta chain derives from a study of T-cell reconstitution after alpha-beta-depleted transplantation in children. In this sample, this clonotype turned up many times. As it was prepared, the TCRbeta library received unique molecular identifiers. TCRdb passed the PCR reads through MiXCR, listing each CDR3 protein once. This table holds hundreds of thousands of distinct CDR3 sequences, roughly 13% found once. Trimming left V 0 bases short and J 1 base short, with 10 bases between. This CDR3 region has 15 residues. Germline CDR1 and CDR2: LGHNA and YNFKEQ. The chain couples TRBV4-2 to TRBJ2-7, with no clear D. Sample: PBMCs, mostly from graft donor cells, taken 360 days after TCRalphabeta/CD19-depleted stem cell transplant. The source is a male patient between 5 and 17 years old who had a stem cell transplant for acute myeloid leukemia, so the T cells may come from the graft donor. For the CDR3, the DNA is TGTGCCAGCAGCCAAGACGCGGCCGGATCCTACGAGCAGTACTTC. Protein sequence: CASSQDAAGSYEQYF.